This is a list of T cell receptor beta chains from one sample in a study of blood T cells in healthy people across ages. In TCRdb, the 5' RACE reads were re-called with MiXCR into one record per CDR3 protein. The sample carries approximately 1,700,000 distinct CDR3 sequences, about two fifths recorded once. Input material: blood. All receptors derive from a human donor in good health. Each CDR3 is given with its conserved first and last residue. A D gene is named only where the DNA matches it firmly. The size of a clone is reported for some rows only, either as once, few or many, or as a class for expanded clones.

size,V,J,D,length,DNA,CDR3
few,TRBV20-1,TRBJ2-7,TRBD1,15,TGCAGTGCTGGAGGTCGGGACAGTTACTCCTACGAGCAGTACTTC,CSAGGRDSYSYEQYF
-,TRBV12-3/TRBV12-4,TRBJ2-7,TRBD2,15,TGTGCCAGCAGTCAGAGCGGGGGGTGGGCCTACGAGCAGTACTTC,CASSQSGGWAYEQYF
-,TRBV6-2/TRBV6-3,TRBJ1-5,-,14,TGTGCCAGCAGACCCCGGGACTTTCATCAGCCCCAGCATTTT,CASRPRDFHQPQHF
-,TRBV6-2/TRBV6-3,TRBJ2-5,TRBD2,16,TGTGCCAGCAGTTACGCTAGCGGGGGGAACCAAGAGACCCAGTACTTC,CASSYASGGNQETQYF
-,TRBV7-9,TRBJ2-3,-,15,TGTGCCGGCAGCCCCCCCCGTTCCTCAGCAGATACGCAGTATTTT,CAGSPPRSSADTQYF
few,TRBV4-3,TRBJ2-7,TRBD2,17,TGCGCCAGCAGCCAAGATCTTTTTAGGGAGGGGTCCTACGAGCAGTACTTC,CASSQDLFREGSYEQYF
few,TRBV3-1,TRBJ2-7,-,14,TGTGCCAGCAGCGACAAGGGAGACACCTACGAGCAGTACTTC,CASSDKGDTYEQYF
few,TRBV2,TRBJ2-5,-,14,TGTGCCAGCAGTGATAACTGGGGAAGAGAGACCCAGTACTTC,CASSDNWGRETQYF
-,TRBV25-1,TRBJ2-5,-,15,TGTGCCAGCAGTGCTCCCGACCTGCCTAGGTGGGAGCAGTACTTC,CASSAPDLPRWEQYF
-,TRBV4-1,TRBJ1-2,TRBD1,16,TGCGCCAGCAGCCAAGCCGGGACAGGGAAGAACTATGGCTACACCTTC,CASSQAGTGKNYGYTF
few,TRBV7-2,TRBJ2-3,-,14,TGTGCCAGTTCCACCGGGACTAGCACAGATACGCAGTATTTT,CASSTGTSTDTQYF
-,TRBV5-5,TRBJ1-1,-,15,TGTGCCAGCAGCTTGTCACTGAGTCAACACACTGAAGCTTTCTTT,CASSLSLSQHTEAFF
-,TRBV6-1,TRBJ2-7,-,16,TGTGCCAGCAGTGAATGGATGACGGGACGGTCCTACGAGCAGTACTTC,CASSEWMTGRSYEQYF
few,TRBV5-1,TRBJ2-7,TRBD2,15,TGCGCCAGCAGCTTGGCTAGCGGGTTACCCTACGAGCAGTACTTC,CASSLASGLPYEQYF
-,TRBV20-1,TRBJ2-5,TRBD2,14,TGCAGTGCCCCCGGGCTAGCGGCCCAAGAGACCCAGTACTTC,CSAPGLAAQETQYF
few,TRBV25-1,TRBJ2-7,TRBD1,16,TGTGCCAGCAGTGAATATGGACAGGGGGGATCCTACGAGCAGTACTTC,CASSEYGQGGSYEQYF
-,TRBV4-2,TRBJ2-1,-,15,TGTGCCAGCAGCACTGGGGCCCTAATTGACAATGAGCAGTTCTTC,CASSTGALIDNEQFF
-,TRBV7-9,TRBJ1-2,-,16,TGTGCCAGCAGCTTAGCCCAGGAGCGAGCTAACTATGGCTACACCTTC,CASSLAQERANYGYTF
few,TRBV5-1,TRBJ1-6,-,13,TGCGCCAGCAGCTTGTGGGGGTTTTCACCCCTCCACTTT,CASSLWGFSPLHF
-,TRBV11-2,TRBJ1-2,TRBD1,16,TGTGCCAGCAGCCCACTCCAGGGGGCAAGACCCTATGGCTACACCTTC,CASSPLQGARPYGYTF
-,TRBV6-1,TRBJ1-5,TRBD1,14,TGTGCCAGCAGGGGGGGACAGAATAATCAGCCCCAGCATTTT,CASRGGQNNQPQHF
few,TRBV29-1,TRBJ2-5,-,14,TGCAGCGTTGAGGGCGGGGGCCAGTGGGAGACCCAGTACTTC,CSVEGGGQWETQYF